This TCR beta chain is from a study of graft-versus-host responses after intestinal transplantation (dated by TCRdb to the early 2020s). About the study as a whole: Multivisceral, liver-intestinal, or isolated intestinal transplants were received by the recipients. Every recipient was given anti-thymocyte globulin induction, followed by roughly 3 years of maintenance tacrolimus and steroids. After intestinal transplantation, graft-versus-host and host-versus-graft alloreactive T cell clones were followed in the graft, circulation and bone marrow using bulk TCR-beta CDR3 sequencing. To identify alloreactive clones, pre-transplant mixed lymphocyte reaction products were sequenced and compared with unstimulated pre-transplant donor and recipient T cells. The cohort enrolled about two dozen intestinal transplant recipients, one of whom was a retransplant, and 3 patients without pretransplant specimens were excluded. A peak of at least 4% donor T cells among recipient peripheral blood mononuclear cells was the definition used for donor T cell macrochimerism. Instead of going to the commercial service, samples from a few later patients were sequenced in-house on an Illumina MiSeq and processed with MiXCR. Findings and caveats that apply to the study as a whole: The relatively low number and heterogeneity of intestinal transplant patients limited the conclusions. High GvH to HvG T cell clonal ratios were observed in the allografts of patients with donor T cell macrochimerism. Early after transplant, peak levels of circulating GvH clones were associated with declines in HvG clones. GvH clones turned up in recipient bone marrow, with some appearing earlier in ileal mucosa or blood, a pattern consistent with an intestinal mucosal origin.

CDR1 is given as MNHNS and CDR2 as SASEGT, both from the germline V gene. Reading from cysteine to phenylalanine, the CDR3 counts 14 amino acids. Only the CDR3 part of the read is kept: 42 bases, read in frame from the first base. Trimming accounts for 7 bases at V and 2 bases at J, while the number of junction bases matched to no gene is 4. Libraries came from the immunoSEQ multiplex PCR assay. High-throughput TCR-beta CDR3 sequencing of genomic DNA from most patients was performed by Adaptive Biotechnologies. From the authors' description of their analysis: Adaptive's ImmunoSEQ software was the source of the TCR sequencing data for roughly 19 patients, while a few other patients were processed with MiXCR and VDJtools. Because the origin of CDR3 nucleotide sequences shared between donor and recipient could not be assigned, those sequences were removed. To be classed as alloreactive, a clone needed at least 2-fold expansion over unstimulated cells and a minimum CFSE-low frequency of 0.002% (template counts) or 0.001% (read counts). Clones detected in sequenced pre-transplant spleen, lymph node, or MLR CFSE-low populations of the donor or recipient were defined as mappable. The cumulative frequency of alloreactive clones was calculated as a percentage of all sequences, weighted by copy number. TCRdb mirrors the immuneACCESS table, restricted to in-frame sequences. Some clones are absent from its copies; in checked studies, under half trace to an unresolved V gene, and the reason for the others is unknown. D and trimming come from the DNA, and the V and J calls and clone size come from that table. The table for this sample lists just under 30,000 clones; around four fifths of them were counted only once. Just over 3% of the sample is in the top ten clones.

To isolate intraepithelial and lamina propria lymphocytes from graft specimens, dithiothreitol, EDTA incubations and collagenase D digestion were used. Bulk TCR-beta sequencing was performed on serial intestinal graft biopsy specimens collected as late as 600 days after transplant. Turning to this clone: Its antigen remains undetermined. The record has no base qualities; no much larger clone is one base away.

The specimen was ileum tissue, collected 98 days after intestinal transplantation. The receptor chain draws on TRBV6-1 and TRBJ2-3, with 9 bases aligning to TRBD1. This clonotype originated in a human patient who received an intestinal transplant, so some T cells may come from the graft donor. DNA sequence: TGTGCCAGCACGAGGACAGGGGTCACAGATACGCAGTATTTT. Its amino acids are CASTRTGVTDTQYF.